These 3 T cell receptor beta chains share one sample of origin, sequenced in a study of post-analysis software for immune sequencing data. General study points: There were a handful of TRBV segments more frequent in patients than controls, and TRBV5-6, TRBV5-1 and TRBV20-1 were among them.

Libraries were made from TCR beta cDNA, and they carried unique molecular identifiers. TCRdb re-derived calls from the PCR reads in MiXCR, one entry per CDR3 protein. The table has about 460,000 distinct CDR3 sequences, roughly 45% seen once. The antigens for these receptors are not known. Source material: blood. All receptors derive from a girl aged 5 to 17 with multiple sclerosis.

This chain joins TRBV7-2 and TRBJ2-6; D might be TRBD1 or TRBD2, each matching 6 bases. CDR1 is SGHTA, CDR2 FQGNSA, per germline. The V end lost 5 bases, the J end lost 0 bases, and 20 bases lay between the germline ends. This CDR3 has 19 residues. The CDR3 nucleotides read TGTGCCAGCAGCCCACGGGGGCAGAGCTTCTTCTCTGGGGCCAACGTCCTGACTTTC. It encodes CASSPRGQSFFSGANVLTF.

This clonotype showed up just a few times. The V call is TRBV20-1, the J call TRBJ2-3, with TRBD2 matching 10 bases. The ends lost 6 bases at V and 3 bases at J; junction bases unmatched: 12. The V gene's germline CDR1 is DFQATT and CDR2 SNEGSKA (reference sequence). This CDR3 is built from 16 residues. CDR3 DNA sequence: TGCAGTGCCAGGAGGCCGGGACTAGCGATGACAGATACGCAGTATTTT. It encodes CSARRPGLAMTDTQYF.

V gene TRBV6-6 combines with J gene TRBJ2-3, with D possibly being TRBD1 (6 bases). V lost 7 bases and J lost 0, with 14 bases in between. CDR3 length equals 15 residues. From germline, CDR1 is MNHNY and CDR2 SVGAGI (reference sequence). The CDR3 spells CASTGTTASTDTQYF. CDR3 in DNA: TGTGCCAGCACTGGGACAACAGCTAGCACAGATACGCAGTATTTT.